A selection of T cell receptor beta chains follows, all from one sample in a study of CD8+CD57+ T cells in acquired aplastic anemia. TCRdb re-derived calls from the reads in MiXCR, one entry per CDR3 protein. The table shows 150,000 or so distinct CDR3 sequences, with under 55% occurring only once. The sample comprised sorted CD4+, CD8+, or CD8+CD57+ T cells (not recorded which) from PBMCs. These receptor sequences come from a human donor with aplastic anemia. CDR3s include the opening cysteine and the closing phenylalanine or tryptophan. A D gene is named only where the DNA matches it firmly. A clone size is listed for some rows: how often the clone was seen (once, few, many), or a class if it is expanded.

TRBV7-9	TRBJ2-3	NA	NA	CASTQSGADTQYF	TGTGCCAGCACCCAAAGCGGAGCAGATACGCAGTATTTT
TRBV12-3/TRBV12-4	TRBJ1-3	NA	TRBD1	CASSSFQGASGNTIYF	TGTGCCAGCAGTTCTTTCCAGGGGGCTTCTGGAAACACCATATATTTT
TRBV5-1	TRBJ2-7	NA	TRBD2	CASSLPSGAGGEQYF	TGCGCCAGCAGCTTGCCCAGCGGGGCCGGGGGCGAGCAGTACTTC
TRBV10-3	TRBJ2-2	NA	NA	CAISPGHNTGELFF	TGTGCCATCAGCCCGGGACATAACACCGGGGAGCTGTTTTTT
TRBV4-2	TRBJ2-2	NA	NA	CASSPLGTTNTGELFF	TGTGCCAGCAGCCCCCTCGGAACCACGAACACCGGGGAGCTGTTTTTT
TRBV7-9	TRBJ1-4	NA	TRBD1	CASSLTGTNEKLFF	TGTGCCAGCAGCTTGACAGGGACGAATGAAAAACTGTTTTTT
TRBV3-1	TRBJ1-6	many	NA	CASNLGGPGYNSPLHF	TGTGCCAGTAACCTTGGAGGGCCAGGGTATAATTCACCCCTCCACTTT
TRBV24-1	TRBJ1-5	NA	NA	CATSDGVGTNQPQHF	TGTGCCACCAGTGATGGGGTAGGGACGAATCAGCCCCAGCATTTT
TRBV10-3	TRBJ2-6	NA	NA	CAASEGGDGANVLTF	TGTGCCGCCAGTGAAGGTGGTGATGGGGCCAACGTCCTGACTTTC
TRBV2	TRBJ2-6	few	TRBD1	CASRGTGAYVLTF	TGTGCCAGCAGGGGGACAGGTGCTTACGTCCTGACTTTC
TRBV6-1	TRBJ1-2	few	TRBD1	CASRDRGSYGYTF	TGTGCCAGCAGGGACAGGGGAAGCTATGGCTACACCTTC
TRBV15	TRBJ2-5	many	TRBD2	CATSARTSGGAETQYF	TGTGCCACCAGCGCACGGACTAGCGGGGGGGCAGAGACCCAGTACTTC
TRBV7-6	TRBJ2-1	NA	TRBD2	CASSQTSNAYNEQFF	TGTGCCAGCAGCCAGACTAGCAACGCATACAATGAGCAGTTCTTC
TRBV15	TRBJ2-7	NA	NA	CATSRASPANYEQYF	TGTGCCACCAGCAGGGCAAGTCCAGCGAACTACGAGCAGTACTTC
TRBV7-3	TRBJ1-2	many	TRBD1	CASSYSGTGGLDYGYTF	TGTGCCAGCAGCTACTCCGGGACAGGGGGCCTGGACTATGGCTACACCTTC
TRBV7-3	TRBJ1-1	NA	TRBD1	CASVRDRVTEAFF	TGTGCCAGCGTCCGGGACAGGGTTACTGAAGCTTTCTTT
TRBV5-4	TRBJ1-5	many	NA	CASSLAGVDQPQHF	TGTGCCAGCAGCTTGGCAGGGGTGGATCAGCCCCAGCATTTT
TRBV7-6	TRBJ2-7	NA	NA	CASSLGRLYEQYF	TGTGCCAGCAGCCTCGGACGGCTCTACGAGCAGTACTTC
TRBV20-1	TRBJ2-7	NA	TRBD2	CSAHSGLEYF	TGCAGTGCTCATAGCGGGCTGGAGTACTTC
TRBV7-2	TRBJ1-1	few	NA	CASSLVLNTEAFF	TGTGCCAGCAGCTTAGTGCTGAACACTGAAGCTTTCTTT